Described below is a single TCR beta chain sequence and its context. The data derive from a study of blood T cell repertoires in COVID-19. Study summary: Acute-phase and convalescent COVID-19 samples originated in the United States, Italy and Spain. Sample material is recorded as cDNA or gDNA derived from T cells, B-cell-depleted T cells, or PBMCs.

Methods used by the authors: Reference gene primer amplification in the assay estimated nucleated cell counts. TCRdb's table, derived via immunoSEQ multiplex PCR, lists solely in-frame clones and lacks some. V and J calls plus clone size are reproduced from that table; the DNA served to infer D and trimming. The repertoire has roughly 120,000 clones, roughly 85% of them found once; the top ten carry around 4.8%. The source material was peripheral blood. The receptor was derived from a human donor in a cohort sampled during active COVID-19.

The CDR3 spells CASSPRTSGSSYEQYF. Written as DNA, the CDR3 is TGTGCCAGCAGCCCACGGACTAGCGGGAGCTCCTACGAGCAGTACTTC. The rearrangement links TRBV7-6 to TRBJ2-7; 13 bases are shared with TRBD2. The CDR3 contains 16 residues. V gave up 5 bases and J gave up 0 bases; unmatched junction bases: 4. Germline CDR1 and CDR2: SGHVS and FNYEAQ.